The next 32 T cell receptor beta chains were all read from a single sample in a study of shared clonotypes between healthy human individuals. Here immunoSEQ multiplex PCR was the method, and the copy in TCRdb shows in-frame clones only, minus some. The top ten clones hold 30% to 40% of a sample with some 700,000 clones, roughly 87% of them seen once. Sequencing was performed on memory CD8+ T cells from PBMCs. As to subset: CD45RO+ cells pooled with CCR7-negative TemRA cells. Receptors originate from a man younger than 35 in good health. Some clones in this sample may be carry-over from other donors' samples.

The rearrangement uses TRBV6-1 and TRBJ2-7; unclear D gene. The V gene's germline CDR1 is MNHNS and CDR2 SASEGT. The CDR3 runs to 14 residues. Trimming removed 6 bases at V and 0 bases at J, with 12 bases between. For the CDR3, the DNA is TGTGCCAGCAGCCCAAGAATAGACTCCTACGAGCAGTACTTC. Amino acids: CASSPRIDSYEQYF.

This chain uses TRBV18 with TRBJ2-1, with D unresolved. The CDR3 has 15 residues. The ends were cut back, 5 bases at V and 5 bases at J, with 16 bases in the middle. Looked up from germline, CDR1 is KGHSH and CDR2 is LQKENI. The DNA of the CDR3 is TGTGCCAGCTCAGGATGGAGCGACGTAGACAATGAGCAGTTCTTC. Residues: CASSGWSDVDNEQFF. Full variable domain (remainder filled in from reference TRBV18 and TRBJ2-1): NAGVMQNPRHLVRRRGQEARLRCSPMKGHSHVYWYRQLPEEGLKFMVYLQKENIIDESGMPKERFSAEFPKEGPSILRIQQVVRGDSAAYFCASSGWSDVDNEQFFGPGTRLTVL.

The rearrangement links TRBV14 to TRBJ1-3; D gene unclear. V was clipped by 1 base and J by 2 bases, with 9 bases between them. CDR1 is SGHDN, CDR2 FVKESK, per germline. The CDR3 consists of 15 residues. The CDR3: CASSQGAGTGNTIYF. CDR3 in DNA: TGTGCCAGCAGCCAAGGAGCGGGAACTGGAAACACCATATATTTT.

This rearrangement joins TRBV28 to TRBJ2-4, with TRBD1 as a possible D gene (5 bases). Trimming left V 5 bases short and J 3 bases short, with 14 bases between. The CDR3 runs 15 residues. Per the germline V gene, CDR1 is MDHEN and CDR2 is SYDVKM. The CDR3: CASSQGVLGKNIQYF. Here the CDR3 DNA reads TGTGCCAGCAGTCAAGGGGTTCTGGGCAAAAACATTCAGTACTTC.

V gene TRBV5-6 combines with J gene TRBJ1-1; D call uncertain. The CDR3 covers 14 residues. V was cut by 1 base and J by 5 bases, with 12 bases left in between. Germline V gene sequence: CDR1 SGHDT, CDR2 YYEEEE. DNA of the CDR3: TGTGCCAGCAGCTTGTCCACAGAAGGGACTGAAGCTTTCTTT. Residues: CASSLSTEGTEAFF.

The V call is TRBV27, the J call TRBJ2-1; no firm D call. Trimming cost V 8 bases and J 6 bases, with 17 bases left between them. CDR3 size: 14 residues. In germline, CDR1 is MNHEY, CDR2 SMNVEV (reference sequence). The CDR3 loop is CASAELERINEQFF. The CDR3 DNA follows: TGTGCCAGCGCTGAGTTGGAGAGGATCAATGAGCAGTTCTTC.

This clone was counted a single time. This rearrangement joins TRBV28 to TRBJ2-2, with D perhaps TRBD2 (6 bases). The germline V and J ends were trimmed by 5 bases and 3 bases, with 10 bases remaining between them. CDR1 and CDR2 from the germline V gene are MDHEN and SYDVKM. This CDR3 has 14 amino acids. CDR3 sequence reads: CASSARGYTGELFF. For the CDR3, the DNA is TGTGCCAGCAGTGCCCGGGGGTACACCGGGGAGCTGTTTTTT.

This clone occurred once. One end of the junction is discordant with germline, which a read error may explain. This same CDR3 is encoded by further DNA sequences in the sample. CDR3 sequence (DNA): TGTGCCAGCAGCCCATCTGCGAATACCGGGGAGCTGTTTTTT. It translates to CASSPSANTGELFF. This chain links TRBV28 with TRBJ2-2; D call uncertain. CDR3 size: 14 residues. Germline assignment: CDR1 MDHEN and CDR2 SYDVKM.

CDR3 nucleotide sequence: TGTGCCAGCAGTTTTATCCACGAGCAGTACTTC. Encoded protein: CASSFIHEQYF. This rearrangement joins TRBV28 to TRBJ2-7; D call uncertain. V lost 3 bases, J lost 5 bases, and 5 bases lay in between. Germline V gene data show CDR1 as MDHEN and CDR2 as SYDVKM. The CDR3 is 11 amino acids.

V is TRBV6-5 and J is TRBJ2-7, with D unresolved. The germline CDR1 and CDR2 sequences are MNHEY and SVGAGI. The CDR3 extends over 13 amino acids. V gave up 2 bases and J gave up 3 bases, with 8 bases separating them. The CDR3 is CASSYSQDYEQYF. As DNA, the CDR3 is TGTGCCAGCAGTTACAGCCAGGACTACGAGCAGTACTTC.

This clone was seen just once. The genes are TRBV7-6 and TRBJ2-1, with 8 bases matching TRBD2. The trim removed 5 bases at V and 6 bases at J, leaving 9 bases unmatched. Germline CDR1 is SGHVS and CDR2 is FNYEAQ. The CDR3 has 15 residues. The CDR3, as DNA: TGTGCCAGCAGCGAGTCTGGCGGGAGGTCCAATGAGCAGTTCTTC. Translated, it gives CASSESGGRSNEQFF.

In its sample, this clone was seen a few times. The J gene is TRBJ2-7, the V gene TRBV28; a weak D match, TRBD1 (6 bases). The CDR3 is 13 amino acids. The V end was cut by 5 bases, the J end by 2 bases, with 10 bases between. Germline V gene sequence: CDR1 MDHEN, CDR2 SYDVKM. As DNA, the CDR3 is TGTGCCAGCAGTCTACAGGGAACCTACGAGCAGTACTTC. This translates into CASSLQGTYEQYF.

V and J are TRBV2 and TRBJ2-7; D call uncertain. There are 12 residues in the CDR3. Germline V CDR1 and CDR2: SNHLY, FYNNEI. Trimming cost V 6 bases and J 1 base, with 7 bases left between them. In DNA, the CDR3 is TGTGCCAGCAGAGGCGGTTCCTACGAGCAGTACTTC. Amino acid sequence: CASRGGSYEQYF.

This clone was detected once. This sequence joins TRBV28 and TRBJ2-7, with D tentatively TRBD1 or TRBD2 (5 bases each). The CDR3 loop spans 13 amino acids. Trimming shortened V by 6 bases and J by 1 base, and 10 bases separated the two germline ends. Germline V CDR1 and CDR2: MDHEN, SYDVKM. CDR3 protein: CASSTGRSYEQYF. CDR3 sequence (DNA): TGTGCCAGCAGCACGGGACGGTCCTACGAGCAGTACTTC.

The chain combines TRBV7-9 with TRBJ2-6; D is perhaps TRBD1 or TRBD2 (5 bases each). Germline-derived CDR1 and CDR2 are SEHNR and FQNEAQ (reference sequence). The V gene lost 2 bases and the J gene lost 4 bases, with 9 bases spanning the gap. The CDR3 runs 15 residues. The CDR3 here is CASSLIGTGANVLTF. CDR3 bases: TGTGCCAGCAGCTTAATAGGGACCGGGGCCAACGTCCTGACTTTC.

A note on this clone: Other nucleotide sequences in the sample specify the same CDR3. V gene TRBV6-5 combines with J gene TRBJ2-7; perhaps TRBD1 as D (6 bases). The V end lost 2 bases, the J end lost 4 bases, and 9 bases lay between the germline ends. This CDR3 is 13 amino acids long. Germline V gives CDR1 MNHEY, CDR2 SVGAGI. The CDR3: CASSYRGSYEQYF. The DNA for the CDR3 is TGTGCCAGCAGTTACAGGGGGAGTTACGAGCAGTACTTC.

CDR3 residues: CASSLGSGANNEQFF. In nucleotides, the CDR3 is TGTGCCAGCAGTTTAGGTAGCGGGGCGAACAATGAGCAGTTCTTC. V gene TRBV27 combines with J gene TRBJ2-1, with 8 bases matching TRBD2. V gave up 2 bases and J gave up 5 bases; unmatched junction bases: 5. CDR1 and CDR2 (germline): MNHEY, SMNVEV (reference sequence). The CDR3 has 15 residues.

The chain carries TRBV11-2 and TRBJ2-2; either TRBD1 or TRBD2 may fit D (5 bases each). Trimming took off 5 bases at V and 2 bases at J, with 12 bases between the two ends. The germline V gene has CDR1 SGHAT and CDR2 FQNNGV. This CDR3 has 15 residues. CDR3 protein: CASSIKGRNTGELFF. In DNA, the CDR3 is TGTGCCAGCAGCATTAAGGGACGTAACACCGGGGAGCTGTTTTTT.

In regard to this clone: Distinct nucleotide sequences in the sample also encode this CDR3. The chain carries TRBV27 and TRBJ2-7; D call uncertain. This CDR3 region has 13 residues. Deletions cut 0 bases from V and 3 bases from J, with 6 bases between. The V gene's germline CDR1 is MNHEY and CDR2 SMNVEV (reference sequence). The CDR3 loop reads CASSLSSDYEQYF. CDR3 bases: TGTGCCAGCAGTTTATCGTCTGACTACGAGCAGTACTTC.

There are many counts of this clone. The CDR3 reads CASSHGQGGNQPQHF. CDR3 nucleotide sequence: TGTGCCAGCAGTCATGGACAGGGCGGGAATCAGCCCCAGCATTTT. The chain links TRBV2 to TRBJ1-5; TRBD1 matches 8 bases. The J segment lost 4 bases and the V segment lost 5 bases, leaving 7 bases of the junction unmatched. The germline V gene encodes CDR1 SNHLY and CDR2 FYNNEI. This CDR3 has 15 amino acids. Together with reference TRBV2 and TRBJ1-5, the CDR3 gives the full variable domain: EPEVTQTPSHQVTQMGQEVILRCVPISNHLYFYWYRQILGQKVEFLVSFYNNEISEKSEIFDDQFSVERPDGSNFTLKIRSTKLEDSAMYFCASSHGQGGNQPQHFGDGTRLSIL.

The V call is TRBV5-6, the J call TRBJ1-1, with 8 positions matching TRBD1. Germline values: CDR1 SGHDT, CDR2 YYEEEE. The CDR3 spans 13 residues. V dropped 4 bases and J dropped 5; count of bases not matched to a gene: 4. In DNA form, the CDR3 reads TGTGCCAGCAGCAGGACAGGGTTTACTGAAGCTTTCTTT. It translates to CASSRTGFTEAFF. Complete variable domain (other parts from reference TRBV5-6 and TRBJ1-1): DAGVTQSPTHLIKTRGQQVTLRCSPKSGHDTVSWYQQALGQGPQFIFQYYEEEERQRGNFPDRFSGHQFPNYSSELNVNALLLGDSALYLCASSRTGFTEAFFGQGTRLTVV.

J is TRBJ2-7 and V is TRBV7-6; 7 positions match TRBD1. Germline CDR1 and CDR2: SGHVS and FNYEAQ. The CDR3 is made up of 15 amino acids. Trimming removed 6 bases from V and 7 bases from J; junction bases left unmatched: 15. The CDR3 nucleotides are TGTGCCAGCAGTTCCGGACAGGACGGGCTGGGGGAGCAGTACTTC. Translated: CASSSGQDGLGEQYF.

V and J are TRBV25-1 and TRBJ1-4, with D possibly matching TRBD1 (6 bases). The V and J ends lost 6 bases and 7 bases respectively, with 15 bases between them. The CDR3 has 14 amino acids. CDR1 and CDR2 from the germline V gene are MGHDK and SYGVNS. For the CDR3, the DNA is TGTGCCAGCAGCCCCAGGGGCGCGGGTGAAAAACTGTTTTTT. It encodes CASSPRGAGEKLFF. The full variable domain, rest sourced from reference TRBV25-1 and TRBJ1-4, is EADIYQTPRYLVIGTGKKITLECSQTMGHDKMYWYQQDPGMELHLIHYSYGVNSTEKGDLSSESTVSRIRTEHFPLTLESARPSHTSQYLCASSPRGAGEKLFFGSGTQLSVL.

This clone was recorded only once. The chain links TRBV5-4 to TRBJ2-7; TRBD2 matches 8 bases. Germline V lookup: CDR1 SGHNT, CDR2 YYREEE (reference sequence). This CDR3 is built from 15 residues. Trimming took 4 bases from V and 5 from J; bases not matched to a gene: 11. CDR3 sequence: CASSRPIAGFHEQYF. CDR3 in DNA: TGTGCCAGCAGCCGGCCCATAGCGGGATTCCACGAGCAGTACTTC.

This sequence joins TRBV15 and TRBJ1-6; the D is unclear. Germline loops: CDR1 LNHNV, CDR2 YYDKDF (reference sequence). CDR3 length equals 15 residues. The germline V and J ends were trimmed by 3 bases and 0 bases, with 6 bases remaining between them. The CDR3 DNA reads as TGTGCCACCAGCAGCCGGGACTCCTATAATTCACCCCTCCACTTT. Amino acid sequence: CATSSRDSYNSPLHF.

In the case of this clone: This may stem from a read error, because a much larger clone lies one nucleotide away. The DNA for the CDR3 is TGTGCCAGCAGCATCACAGGGGCCGGGGAGCTGTTTTTT. Protein sequence: CASSITGAGELFF. The chain uses TRBV9 and TRBJ2-2, with TRBD1 matching over 7 bases. CDR1 is SGDLS, CDR2 YYNGEE, per germline. The CDR3 runs to 13 residues. Trimming took 4 bases from V and 6 from J; bases not matched to a gene: 3.

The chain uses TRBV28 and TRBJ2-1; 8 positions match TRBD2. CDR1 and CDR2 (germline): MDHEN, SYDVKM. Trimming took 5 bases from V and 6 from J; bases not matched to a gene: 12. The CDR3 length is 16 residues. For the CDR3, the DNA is TGTGCCAGCAGTCCCCCGGGGCTAGCGGGCCCCAATGAGCAGTTCTTC. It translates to CASSPPGLAGPNEQFF.

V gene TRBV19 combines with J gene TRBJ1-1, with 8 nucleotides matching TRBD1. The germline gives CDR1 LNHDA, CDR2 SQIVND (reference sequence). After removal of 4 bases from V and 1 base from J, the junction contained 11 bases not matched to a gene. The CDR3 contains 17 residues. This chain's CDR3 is CASSNHPRTGTNTEAFF. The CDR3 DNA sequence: TGTGCCAGTAGTAACCACCCCAGGACAGGGACGAACACTGAAGCTTTCTTT.

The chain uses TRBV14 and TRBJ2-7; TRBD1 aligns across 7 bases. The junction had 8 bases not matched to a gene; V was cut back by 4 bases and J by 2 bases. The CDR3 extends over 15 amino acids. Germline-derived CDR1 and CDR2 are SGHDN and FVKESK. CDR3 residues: CASSPRRTGAYEQYF. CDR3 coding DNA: TGTGCCAGCAGCCCGCGCCGGACAGGAGCCTACGAGCAGTACTTC.

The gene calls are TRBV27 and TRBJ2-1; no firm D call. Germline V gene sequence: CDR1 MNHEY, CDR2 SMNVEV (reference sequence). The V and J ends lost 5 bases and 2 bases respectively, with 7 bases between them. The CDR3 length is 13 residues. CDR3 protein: CASSGRPYNEQFF. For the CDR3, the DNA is TGTGCCAGCAGTGGCCGGCCCTACAATGAGCAGTTCTTC.

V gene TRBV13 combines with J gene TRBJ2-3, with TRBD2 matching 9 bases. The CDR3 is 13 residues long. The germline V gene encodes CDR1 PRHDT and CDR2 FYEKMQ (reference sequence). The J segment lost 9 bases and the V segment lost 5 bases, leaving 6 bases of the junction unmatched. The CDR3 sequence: CASSPRSGRTQYF. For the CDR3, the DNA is TGTGCCAGCAGCCCCCGTAGCGGGAGAACGCAGTATTTT.

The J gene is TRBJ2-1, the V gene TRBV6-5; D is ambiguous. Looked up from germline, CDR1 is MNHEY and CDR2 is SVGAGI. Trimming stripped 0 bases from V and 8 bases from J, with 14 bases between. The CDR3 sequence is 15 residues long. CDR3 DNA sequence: TGTGCCAGCAGTTACTCGAGCCCCGAGCCCCATGAGCAGTTCTTC. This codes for CASSYSSPEPHEQFF.